The text below deals with one T cell receptor beta chain. The data originate from a study of identical twins. The CDR3 covers 15 residues. V was clipped by 2 bases and J by 3 bases, with 14 bases between them. Only healthy Caucasians were enrolled as donors. One entry per CDR3 protein, called by TCRdb with MiXCR from the 5' RACE reads. The repertoire holds nearly 200,000 distinct CDR3 sequences, with more than 15% as singletons. This sample also appeared in a second study, on T cells expressing NK-cell markers.

The chain is built from TRBV12-3 or TRBV12-4 and TRBJ2-7, with D possibly being TRBD2 (5 bases). Sequencing was done on a sample of CD8+ T cells sorted from blood. The sequence was obtained from a woman between 18 and 29 years old in good health. The CDR3 protein is CASSLRGLSHYEQYF. The CDR3 DNA sequence: TGTGCCAGCAGTTTACGCGGACTCAGCCACTACGAGCAGTACTTC.